The 27 T cell receptor beta chains reported below all come from one sample, sequenced in a study of control samples from healthy donors and cancer patients. Data came from immunoSEQ multiplex PCR; TCRdb stores just in-frame clones and leaves some out. The table shows over 150,000 clones, with 90% to 95% occurring only once. Input material: blood. The receptor set was obtained from a woman younger than 35 in good health.

The count of this clone is one. The genes are TRBV6-5 and TRBJ2-7, with D possibly being TRBD1 (6 bases). This CDR3 comprises 12 residues. CDR1 is MNHEY and CDR2 is SVGAGI in the germline V gene. Trimming stripped 5 bases from V and 3 bases from J, with 8 bases between. CDR3 loop: CASSTQGYEQYF. CDR3 sequence (DNA): TGTGCCAGCAGTACACAGGGCTACGAGCAGTACTTC.

The genes are TRBV19 and TRBJ2-5; possible D gene TRBD1, 5 bases. Trimming took 3 bases from V and 5 from J, leaving 10 bases between them. Per the germline V gene, CDR1 is LNHDA and CDR2 is SQIVND (reference sequence). This CDR3 is built from 13 residues. CDR3 in amino acids: CASSMSRAETQYF. In nucleotides, the CDR3 is TGTGCCAGTAGTATGAGCAGGGCTGAGACCCAGTACTTC.

This clone was seen a single time. The V call is TRBV28, the J call TRBJ1-4, with D uncertain. This CDR3 contains 13 residues. The germline V and J ends were trimmed by 8 bases and 12 bases, with 19 bases remaining between them. Germline CDR1 reads MDHEN; CDR2 reads SYDVKM. CDR3 sequence reads: CASRRNPGWELFF. For the CDR3, the DNA is TGTGCCAGCCGCCGGAATCCCGGATGGGAACTGTTTTTT.

The chain combines TRBV5-1 with TRBJ1-2; a weak D match, TRBD1 (6 bases). The germline gives CDR1 SGHRS, CDR2 YFSETQ. V was trimmed by 0 bases and J by 6 bases, leaving 12 bases between them. This CDR3 is built from 14 residues. CDR3 region: CASSLGGGGHGYTF. CDR3 sequence (DNA): TGCGCCAGCAGCTTGGGCGGCGGGGGGCATGGCTACACCTTC.

The gene calls are TRBV19 and TRBJ1-1; D is undetermined. In germline, CDR1 is LNHDA, CDR2 SQIVND (reference sequence). Trimming removed 3 bases at V and 3 bases at J, with 17 bases between. This CDR3 has 16 residues. The CDR3 protein is CASSMGGLLVDTEAFF. CDR3 sequence (DNA): TGTGCCAGTAGTATGGGAGGTCTACTGGTGGACACTGAAGCTTTCTTT.

The J gene is TRBJ2-1, the V gene TRBV27; 9 bases agree with TRBD2. CDR3 length: 16 amino acids. The V gene's germline CDR1 is MNHEY and CDR2 SMNVEV (reference sequence). After removal of 6 bases from V and 8 bases from J, the junction contained 14 bases not matched to a gene. The CDR3 here is CASRSLRGRGGDEQFF. CDR3 coding DNA: TGTGCCAGCAGGTCCCTCCGGGGGCGCGGGGGGGATGAGCAGTTCTTC.

CDR3 sequence reads: CASRMIASGSYYGYTF. The CDR3 nucleotides read TGTGCCAGCAGGATGATTGCATCCGGGTCCTACTATGGCTACACCTTC. This chain links TRBV2 with TRBJ1-2; no clear D gene. The CDR3 runs 16 residues. Trimming removed 6 bases at V and 3 bases at J, with 20 bases between. Per the germline V gene, CDR1 is SNHLY and CDR2 is FYNNEI. The entire variable domain, with the rest obtained from reference TRBV2 and TRBJ1-2, is as follows: EPEVTQTPSHQVTQMGQEVILRCVPISNHLYFYWYRQILGQKVEFLVSFYNNEISEKSEIFDDQFSVERPDGSNFTLKIRSTKLEDSAMYFCASRMIASGSYYGYTFGSGTRLTVV.

The CDR3: CASSLYSVSTDTQYF. The CDR3 region has the DNA TGTGCCAGCAGTTTATATAGCGTCAGCACAGATACGCAGTATTTT. This chain links TRBV28 with TRBJ2-3, with D maybe TRBD2 (5 bases). The CDR3 covers 15 residues. CDR1 and CDR2 from the germline V gene are MDHEN and SYDVKM. The V end lost 1 base, the J end lost 0 bases, and 8 bases lay between the germline ends.

The rearrangement links TRBV10-3 to TRBJ2-2; D possibly uses TRBD1 or TRBD2 (5 bases each). Trimming took off 2 bases at V and 6 bases at J, with 7 bases between the two ends. From germline, CDR1 is ENHRY and CDR2 SYGVKD. The CDR3 contains 13 residues. The CDR3: CAISEGGAGELFF. CDR3 nucleotide sequence: TGTGCCATCAGTGAGGGGGGAGCCGGGGAGCTGTTTTTT.

This clone was found once. The J gene is TRBJ1-2, the V gene TRBV7-9; 8 nucleotides line up with TRBD1. The CDR3 length is 14 residues. Looked up from germline, CDR1 is SEHNR and CDR2 is FQNEAQ (reference sequence). With 5 bases clipped from V and 8 bases from J, the junction kept 10 bases outside the gene matches. The CDR3: CASSDRGSSEGYTF. The DNA for the CDR3 is TGTGCCAGCAGCGACAGGGGATCTTCGGAGGGCTACACCTTC.

The CDR3 sequence is CASSEAYRAVGETQYF. For the CDR3, the DNA is TGTGCCAGCAGTGAAGCGTACAGGGCTGTAGGAGAGACCCAGTACTTC. The rearrangement joins TRBV2 to TRBJ2-5, with D possibly being TRBD1 (6 bases). The CDR3 is 16 amino acids. Per the germline V gene, CDR1 is SNHLY and CDR2 is FYNNEI. V gave up 0 bases and J gave up 4 bases, with 15 bases separating them.

The J gene is TRBJ2-1, the V gene TRBV11-2; 9 nucleotides match TRBD1. Trimming at V came to 4 bases and at J to 7 bases, leaving 8 bases not matched to a gene. In germline, CDR1 is SGHAT, CDR2 FQNNGV. The CDR3 is 15 amino acids. For the CDR3, the DNA is TGTGCCAGCAGCTCGGGGACAGGGTTGGAGAATGAGCAGTTCTTC. Translation: CASSSGTGLENEQFF. The full variable domain, rest sourced from reference TRBV11-2 and TRBJ2-1, is EAGVAQSPRYKIIEKRQSVAFWCNPISGHATLYWYQQILGQGPKLLIQFQNNGVVDDSQLPKDRFSAERLKGVDSTLKIQPAKLEDSAVYLCASSSGTGLENEQFFGPGTRLTVL.

The V call is TRBV11-3, the J call TRBJ2-7; D uncertain. Deletions cut 7 bases from V and 4 bases from J, with 2 bases between. Germline loops: CDR1 SGHNT, CDR2 YENEEA. This CDR3 has 9 residues. The DNA of the CDR3 is TGTGCCAGCAAGTACGAGCAGTACTTC. It specifies CASKYEQYF.

J is TRBJ2-6 and V is TRBV19; possibly TRBD2 for D (5 bases). The CDR3 length is 15 residues. Trimming took 7 bases from V and 2 from J, leaving 12 bases between them. In germline, CDR1 is LNHDA, CDR2 SQIVND (reference sequence). CDR3 loop: CASTTFGAGANVLTF. In nucleotides, the CDR3 is TGTGCCAGTACCACGTTCGGGGCTGGGGCCAACGTCCTGACTTTC.

This clone showed up just once. The V call is TRBV20-1, the J call TRBJ2-7; TRBD2 matches 7 bases. Germline assignment: CDR1 DFQATT and CDR2 SNEGSKA (reference sequence). The J segment lost 2 bases and the V segment lost 3 bases, leaving 4 bases of the junction unmatched. The CDR3 extends over 13 amino acids. Here the CDR3 DNA reads TGCAGTGCTAGTTCGGGGGGAACCTACGAGCAGTACTTC. Translation gives CSASSGGTYEQYF.

CDR3 in DNA: TGCGCCAGCAGCTTGGTACCGGGGGCCAACGTCCTGACTTTC. As protein: CASSLVPGANVLTF. V is TRBV5-1 and J is TRBJ2-6; D is uncertain. This CDR3 region has 14 residues. Trimming left V 0 bases short and J 4 bases short, with 5 bases between. Looked up from germline, CDR1 is SGHRS and CDR2 is YFSETQ.

The chain recombines TRBV5-4 with TRBJ2-3; 8 positions match TRBD2. The CDR3 has 14 amino acids. Germline V gene sequence: CDR1 SGHNT, CDR2 YYREEE (reference sequence). V was clipped by 1 base and J by 4 bases; unmatched bases: 2. The CDR3 is CASSLRGGSDTQYF. The CDR3 coding sequence is TGTGCCAGCAGCTTGCGGGGGGGTTCAGATACGCAGTATTTT.

Comments on this clone: This specimen includes other DNA sequences encoding the same CDR3. The chain employs TRBV28 and TRBJ1-3, with a tentative D call TRBD1 (6 bases). Per germline, CDR1 MDHEN and CDR2 SYDVKM. CDR3 length: 14 amino acids. V was clipped by 5 bases and J by 1 base, with 9 bases between them. The CDR3 sequence: CASSSTGSGNTIYF. The CDR3 bases are TGTGCCAGCAGTAGTACAGGGTCTGGAAACACCATATATTTT.

The rearrangement links TRBV7-2 to TRBJ1-5; 8 bases are shared with TRBD1. Trimming took 1 base from V and 5 from J; bases not matched to a gene: 7. This CDR3 comprises 16 residues. Germline V gene sequence: CDR1 SGHTA, CDR2 FQGNSA. DNA of the CDR3: TGTGCCAGCAGCTTAGAGGCAGGGGGCGGGGATCAGCCCCAGCATTTT. Translation: CASSLEAGGGDQPQHF.

This rearrangement joins TRBV28 to TRBJ1-1; no clear D gene. The CDR3 sequence is 13 residues long. V lost 7 bases and J lost 6, with 15 bases in between. The V gene's germline CDR1 is MDHEN and CDR2 SYDVKM. Here the CDR3 reads CASTPSQVSEAFF. The CDR3 bases are TGTGCCAGCACCCCTTCGCAGGTATCTGAAGCTTTCTTT.

This clone was detected once. At the DNA level, this CDR3 is encoded by other sequences in the same sample as well. V gene TRBV28 combines with J gene TRBJ2-7; 10 bases are shared with TRBD1. Germline values: CDR1 MDHEN, CDR2 SYDVKM. Germline trimming cut 2 bases from V and 4 bases from J; bases unmatched to any gene: 2. The CDR3 sequence is 14 residues long. The CDR3 nucleotides are TGTGCCAGCAGTTTACCGGGACAGGGGTACGAGCAGTACTTC. Protein sequence: CASSLPGQGYEQYF.

The chain links TRBV4-1 to TRBJ1-5, with 7 positions matching TRBD1. The CDR3 spans 15 residues. Germline CDR1 and CDR2: MGHRA and YSYEKL. Unmatched junction bases numbered 7, after V lost 4 bases and J lost 4 bases. The DNA of the CDR3 is TGCGCCAGCAGCCTACAAGGGACAGCTAATCAGCCCCAGCATTTT. This encodes CASSLQGTANQPQHF.

This sequence joins TRBV5-1 and TRBJ2-6; no clear D. CDR3 size: 17 residues. Germline CDR1 reads SGHRS; CDR2 reads YFSETQ. The V and J ends lost 1 base and 1 base respectively, with 12 bases between them. DNA of the CDR3: TGCGCCAGCAGCTTGCGGAACCTCCTTTCTGGGGCCAACGTCCTGACTTTC. It specifies CASSLRNLLSGANVLTF.

This clone appeared a single time. The CDR3 nucleotides are TGTGCCAGCAGCTTAGAAACGATGGGAGGGGGGGGTCAGCCCCAGCATTTT. It is translated as CASSLETMGGGGQPQHF. The chain is built from TRBV7-2 and TRBJ1-5, with TRBD1 as a possible D gene (6 bases). Trimming left V 1 base short and J 6 bases short, with 19 bases between. This CDR3 has 17 residues. Per the germline V gene, CDR1 is SGHTA and CDR2 is FQGNSA.

The chain carries TRBV3-1 (or the pseudogene TRBV3-2) and TRBJ1-2, with 10 positions matching TRBD1. CDR1 is LGHDT and CDR2 is YNNKEL in the germline V gene (reference sequence). The ends lost 2 bases at V and 2 bases at J; junction bases unmatched: 2. This CDR3 is built from 15 residues. The CDR3 DNA reads TGTGCCAGCAGCCAATGGGACAGGGGAAACTATGGCTACACCTTC. Translating gives CASSQWDRGNYGYTF.

The V gene is TRBV5-1, the J gene TRBJ2-3; 7 nucleotides line up with TRBD1. From germline, CDR1 is SGHRS and CDR2 YFSETQ. Trimming at V came to 0 bases and at J to 5 bases, leaving 3 bases not matched to a gene. This CDR3 contains 14 residues. CDR3 protein: CASSLGQGEDTQYF. The DNA of the CDR3 is TGCGCCAGCAGCTTGGGGCAGGGGGAAGATACGCAGTATTTT.

The V and J genes are TRBV18 and TRBJ1-6; TRBD1 agrees at 10 bases. Germline V gives CDR1 KGHSH, CDR2 LQKENI. The CDR3 totals 14 residues. Unmatched junction bases numbered 6, after V lost 6 bases and J lost 10 bases. CDR3 protein: CASSPGTGESPLHF. In nucleotides, the CDR3 is TGTGCCAGCTCGCCCGGGACAGGGGAATCACCCCTCCACTTT.